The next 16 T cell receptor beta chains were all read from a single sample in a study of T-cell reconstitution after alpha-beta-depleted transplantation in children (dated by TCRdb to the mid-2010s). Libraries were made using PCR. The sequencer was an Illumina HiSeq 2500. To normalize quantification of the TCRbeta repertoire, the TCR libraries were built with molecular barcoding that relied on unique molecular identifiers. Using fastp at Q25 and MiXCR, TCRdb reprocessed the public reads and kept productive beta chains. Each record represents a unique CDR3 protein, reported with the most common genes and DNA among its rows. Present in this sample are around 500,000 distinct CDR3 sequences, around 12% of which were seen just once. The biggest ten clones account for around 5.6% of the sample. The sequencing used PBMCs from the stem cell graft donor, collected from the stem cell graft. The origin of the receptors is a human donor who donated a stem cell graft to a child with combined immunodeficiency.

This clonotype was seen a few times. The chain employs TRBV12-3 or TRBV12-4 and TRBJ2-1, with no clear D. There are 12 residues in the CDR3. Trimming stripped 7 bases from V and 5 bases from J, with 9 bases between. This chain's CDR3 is CASNDGHNEQFF. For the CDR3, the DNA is TGTGCCAGCAACGACGGGCACAATGAGCAGTTCTTC.

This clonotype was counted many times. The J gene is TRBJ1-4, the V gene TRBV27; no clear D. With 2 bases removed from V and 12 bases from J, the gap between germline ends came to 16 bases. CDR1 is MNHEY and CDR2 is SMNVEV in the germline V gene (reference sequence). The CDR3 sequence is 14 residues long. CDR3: CASSLTPRVTELFF. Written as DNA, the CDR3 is TGTGCCAGCAGTTTAACCCCGCGAGTAACGGAACTGTTTTTT.

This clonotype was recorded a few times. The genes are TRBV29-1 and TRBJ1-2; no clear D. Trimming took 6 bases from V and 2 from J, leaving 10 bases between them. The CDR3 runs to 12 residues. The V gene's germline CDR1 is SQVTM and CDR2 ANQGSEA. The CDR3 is CSVLNGNYGYTF. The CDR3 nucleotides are TGCAGCGTCCTAAACGGGAACTATGGCTACACCTTC.

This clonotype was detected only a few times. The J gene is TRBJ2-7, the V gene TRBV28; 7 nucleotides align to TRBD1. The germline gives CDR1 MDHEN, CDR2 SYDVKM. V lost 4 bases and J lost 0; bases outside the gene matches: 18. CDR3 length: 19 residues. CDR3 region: CASSSLPHSDRASSYEQYF. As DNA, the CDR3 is TGTGCCAGCAGTTCCCTACCGCATTCTGACAGGGCAAGCTCCTACGAGCAGTACTTC.

The CDR3 loop reads CASSYGGSSAYEQYF. The CDR3 coding sequence is TGTGCCAGCAGTTATGGGGGCAGCAGCGCCTACGAGCAGTACTTC. V and J are TRBV6-5 and TRBJ2-7, with D perhaps matching TRBD1 (6 bases). CDR1 MNHEY and CDR2 SVGAGI come from the germline V gene. The CDR3 extends over 15 amino acids. V gave up 3 bases and J gave up 2 bases, with 14 bases separating them.

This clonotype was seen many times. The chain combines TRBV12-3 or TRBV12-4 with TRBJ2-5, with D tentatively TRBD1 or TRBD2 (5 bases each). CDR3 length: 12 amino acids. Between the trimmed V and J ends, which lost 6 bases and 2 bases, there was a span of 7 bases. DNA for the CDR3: TGTGCCAGCAGGGGACGGCAAGAGACCCAGTACTTC. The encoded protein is CASRGRQETQYF.

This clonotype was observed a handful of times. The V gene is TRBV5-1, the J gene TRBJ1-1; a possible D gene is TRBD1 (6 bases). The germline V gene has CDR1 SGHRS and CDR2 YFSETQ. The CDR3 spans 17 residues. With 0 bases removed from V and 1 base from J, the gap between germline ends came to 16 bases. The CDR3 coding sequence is TGCGCCAGCAGCTTGGAGTTGTGGGGGCTCGAGAACACTGAAGCTTTCTTT. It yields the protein CASSLELWGLENTEAFF.

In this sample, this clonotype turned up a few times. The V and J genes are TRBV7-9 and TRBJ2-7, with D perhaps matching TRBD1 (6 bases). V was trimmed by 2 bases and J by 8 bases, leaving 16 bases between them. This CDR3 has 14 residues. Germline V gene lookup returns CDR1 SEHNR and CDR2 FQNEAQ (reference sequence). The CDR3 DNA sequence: TGTGCCAGCAGCTTATCGGAAGGACAGCCCAAGCAGTACTTC. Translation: CASSLSEGQPKQYF.

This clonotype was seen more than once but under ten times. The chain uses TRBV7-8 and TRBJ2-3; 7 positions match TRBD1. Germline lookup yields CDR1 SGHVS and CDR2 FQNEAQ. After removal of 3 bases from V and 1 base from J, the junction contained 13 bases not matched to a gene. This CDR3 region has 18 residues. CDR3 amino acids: CASSFLDRVGVGTDTQYF. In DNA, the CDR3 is TGTGCCAGCAGCTTCCTAGACAGGGTTGGCGTCGGCACAGATACGCAGTATTTT.

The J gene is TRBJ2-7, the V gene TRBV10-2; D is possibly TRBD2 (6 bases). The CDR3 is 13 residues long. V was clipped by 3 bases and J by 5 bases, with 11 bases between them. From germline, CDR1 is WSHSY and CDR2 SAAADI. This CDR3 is CASSDNRRDEQYF. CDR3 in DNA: TGCGCCAGCAGTGATAACAGGAGGGACGAGCAGTACTTC.

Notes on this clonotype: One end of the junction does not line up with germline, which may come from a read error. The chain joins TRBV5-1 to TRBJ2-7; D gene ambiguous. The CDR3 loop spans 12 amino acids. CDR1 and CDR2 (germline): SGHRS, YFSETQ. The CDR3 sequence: CAISLDGYEQYF. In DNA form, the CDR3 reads TGTGCCATCAGCTTGGACGGGTACGAGCAGTACTTC. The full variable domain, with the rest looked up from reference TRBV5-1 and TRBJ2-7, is KAGVTQTPRYLIKTRGQQVTLSCSPISGHRSVSWYQQTPGQGLQFLFEYFSETQRNKGNFPGRFSGRQFSNSRSEMNVSTLELGDSALYLCAISLDGYEQYFGPGTRLTVT.

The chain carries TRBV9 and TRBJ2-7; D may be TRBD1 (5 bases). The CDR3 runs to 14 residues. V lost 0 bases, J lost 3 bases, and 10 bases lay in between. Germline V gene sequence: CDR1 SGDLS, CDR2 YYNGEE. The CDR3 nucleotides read TGTGCCAGCAGCGTAGATGGCAGGGACTACGAGCAGTACTTC. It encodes CASSVDGRDYEQYF.

In nucleotides, the CDR3 is TGTGCCAGCAGTTTGGATGACACCTCCTACAATGAGCAGTTCTTC. Translation: CASSLDDTSYNEQFF. V is TRBV12-3 or TRBV12-4 and J is TRBJ2-1, with D unclear. The V and J ends lost 3 bases and 0 bases respectively, with 9 bases between them. The CDR3 totals 15 residues.

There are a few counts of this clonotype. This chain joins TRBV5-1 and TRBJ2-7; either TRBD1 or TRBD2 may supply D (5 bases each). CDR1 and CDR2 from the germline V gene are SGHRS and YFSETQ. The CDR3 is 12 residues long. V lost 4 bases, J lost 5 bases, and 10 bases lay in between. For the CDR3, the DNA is TGCGCCAGCAGCCAATCGGGACACGAGCAGTACTTC. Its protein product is CASSQSGHEQYF.

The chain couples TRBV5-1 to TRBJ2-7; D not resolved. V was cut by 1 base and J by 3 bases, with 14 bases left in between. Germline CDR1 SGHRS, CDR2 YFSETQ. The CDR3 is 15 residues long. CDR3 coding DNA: TGCGCCAGCAGCTTGTCCCCAGATATAAACTACGAGCAGTACTTC. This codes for CASSLSPDINYEQYF.

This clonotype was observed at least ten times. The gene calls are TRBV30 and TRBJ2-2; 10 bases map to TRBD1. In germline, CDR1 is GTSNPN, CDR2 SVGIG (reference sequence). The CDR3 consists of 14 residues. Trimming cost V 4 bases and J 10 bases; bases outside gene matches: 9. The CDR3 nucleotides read TGTGCCTGGACCCGACAGGGGGCGCGATCGGAGCTGTTTTTT. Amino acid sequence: CAWTRQGARSELFF.